This record covers a single T cell receptor beta chain. This clonotype was seen at least ten times. Its antigen is still unknown. Nothing much larger sits one base from this clone, and base qualities are not available. These data belong to a study of T cell repertoires in cytomegalovirus infection (dated by TCRdb to between 2018 and 2021). Regarding the study in general: Because public TCR beta signatures pointed to carriage of CMV infection together with the matching HLA type, the HLA type of each donor mattered for the analysis.

The paper as a whole reports these results and caveats: In the ex vivo response, HLA-C-restricted CMV-specific TCR beta clonotypes were dominant, and in two of eight donors the single most frequent clonotype came from this HLA-C-restricted group. Cumulative frequency of public TCR beta family members discriminated carriers of CMV infection plus the relevant HLA type in this cohort and an independent approximately 400-donor cohort.

These reads were obtained on an Illumina HiSeq 1500. TCRdb handled the public reads itself, with Q25 trimming in fastp and clone calling in MiXCR, and kept productive beta chains. Rows are combined by CDR3 protein, so each entry shows the most common genes and DNA. This sample has 150,000 to 200,000 distinct CDR3 sequences in its table, and under 20% of those were observed once. The top ten clonotypes cover over 15% of the sample. The sequence was collected from a human donor in good health (CMV status not recorded). Some clones in this sample may be carry-over from other donors' samples. The sequenced sample was CD8+ T cells from PBMCs.

The sequence in DNA is TGTGCCAGCAGCCGGGACGGACCTTACGAGCAGTACTTC. This codes for CASSRDGPYEQYF. The chain is assembled from TRBV7-2 and TRBJ2-7, with the D assignment possibly TRBD1 or TRBD2, given 5 matching bases for each. Including the terminal cysteine and phenylalanine, the CDR3 comprises 13 residues. The DNA shown is the 39-base CDR3, in frame from base 1. CDR1 and CDR2, per the germline V gene, are SGHTA and FQGNSA. V is pared back by 5 bases and J by 4 bases, with 12 bases lying between the germline termini.